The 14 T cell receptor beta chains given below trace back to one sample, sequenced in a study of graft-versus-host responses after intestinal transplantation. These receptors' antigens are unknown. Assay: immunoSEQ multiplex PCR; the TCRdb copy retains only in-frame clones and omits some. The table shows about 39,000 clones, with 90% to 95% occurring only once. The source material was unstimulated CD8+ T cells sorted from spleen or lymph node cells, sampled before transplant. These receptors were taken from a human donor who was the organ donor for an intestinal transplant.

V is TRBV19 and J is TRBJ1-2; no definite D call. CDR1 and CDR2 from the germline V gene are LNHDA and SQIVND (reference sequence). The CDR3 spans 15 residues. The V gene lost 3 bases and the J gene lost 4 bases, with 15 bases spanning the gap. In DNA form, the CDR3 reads TGTGCCAGTAGTATCCTGCCGGGGATCCGCTATGGCTACACCTTC. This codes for CASSILPGIRYGYTF.

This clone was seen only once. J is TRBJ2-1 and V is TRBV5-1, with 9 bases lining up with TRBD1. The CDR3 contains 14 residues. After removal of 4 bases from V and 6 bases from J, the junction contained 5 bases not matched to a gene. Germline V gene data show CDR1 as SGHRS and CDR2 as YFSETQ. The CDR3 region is CASSPDRGINEQFF. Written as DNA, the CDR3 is TGCGCCAGCAGCCCTGACAGGGGGATCAATGAGCAGTTCTTC.

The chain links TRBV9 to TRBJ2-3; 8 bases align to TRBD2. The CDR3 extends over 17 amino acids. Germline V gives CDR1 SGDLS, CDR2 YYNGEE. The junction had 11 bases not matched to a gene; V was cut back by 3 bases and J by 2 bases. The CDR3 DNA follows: TGTGCCAGCAGCGCGCCCCGGGGCGGGGGGCACACAGATACGCAGTATTTT. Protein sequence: CASSAPRGGGHTDTQYF.

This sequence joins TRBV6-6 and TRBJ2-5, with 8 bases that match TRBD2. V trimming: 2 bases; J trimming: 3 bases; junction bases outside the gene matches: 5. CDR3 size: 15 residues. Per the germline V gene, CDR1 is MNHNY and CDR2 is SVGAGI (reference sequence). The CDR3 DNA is TGTGCCAGCAGTTACCTCGAGACTAGCGAAGAGACCCAGTACTTC. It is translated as CASSYLETSEETQYF.

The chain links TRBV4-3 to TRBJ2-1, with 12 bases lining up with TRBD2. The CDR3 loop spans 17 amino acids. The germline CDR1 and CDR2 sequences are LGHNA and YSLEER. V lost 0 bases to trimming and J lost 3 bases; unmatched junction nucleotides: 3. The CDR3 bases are TGCGCCAGCAGCCAAGAGCTAGCGGGGGGGTTCTACAATGAGCAGTTCTTC. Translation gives CASSQELAGGFYNEQFF.

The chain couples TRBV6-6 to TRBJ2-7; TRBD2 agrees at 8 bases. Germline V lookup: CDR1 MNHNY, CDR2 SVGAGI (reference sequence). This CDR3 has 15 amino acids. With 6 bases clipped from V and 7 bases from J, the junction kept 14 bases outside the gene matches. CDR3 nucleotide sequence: TGTGCCAGCAGAACCCCAGCCGGGGGGGCGCGGGAGCAGTACTTC. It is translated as CASRTPAGGAREQYF.

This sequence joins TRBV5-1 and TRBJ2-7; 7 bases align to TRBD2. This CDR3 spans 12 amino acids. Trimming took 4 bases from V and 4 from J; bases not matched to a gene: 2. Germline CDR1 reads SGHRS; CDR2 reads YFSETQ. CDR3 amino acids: CASSTGGYEQYF. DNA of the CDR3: TGCGCCAGCAGCACGGGGGGTTACGAGCAGTACTTC.

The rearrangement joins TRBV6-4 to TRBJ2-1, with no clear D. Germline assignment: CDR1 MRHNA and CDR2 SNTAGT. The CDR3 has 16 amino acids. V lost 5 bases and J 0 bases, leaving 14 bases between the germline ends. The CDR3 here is CASSSDPTSSYNEQFF. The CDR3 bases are TGTGCCAGCAGTTCGGACCCAACAAGCTCCTACAATGAGCAGTTCTTC.

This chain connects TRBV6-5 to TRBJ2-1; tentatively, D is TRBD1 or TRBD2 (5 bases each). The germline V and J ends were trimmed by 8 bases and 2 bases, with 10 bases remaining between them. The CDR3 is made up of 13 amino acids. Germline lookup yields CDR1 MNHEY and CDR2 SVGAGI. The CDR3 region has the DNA TGTGCCAGCCGGGACCGTGCCTACAATGAGCAGTTCTTC. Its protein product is CASRDRAYNEQFF.

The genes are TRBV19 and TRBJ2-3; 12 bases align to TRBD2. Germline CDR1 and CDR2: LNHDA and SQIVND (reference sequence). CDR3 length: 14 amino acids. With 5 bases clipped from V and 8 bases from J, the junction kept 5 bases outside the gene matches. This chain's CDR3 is CASSETSGGLTQYF. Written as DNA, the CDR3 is TGTGCCAGTAGTGAAACTAGCGGGGGGCTTACGCAGTATTTT.

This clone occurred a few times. Here the CDR3 DNA reads TGCGCCAGCAGCCAAGAGCGGGGGGGCCAAGAGACCCAGTACTTC. This codes for CASSQERGGQETQYF. V gene TRBV4-3 combines with J gene TRBJ2-5; 9 nucleotides match TRBD2. The ends lost 0 bases at V and 1 base at J; junction bases unmatched: 0. Germline CDR1 is LGHNA and CDR2 is YSLEER. The CDR3 extends over 15 amino acids.

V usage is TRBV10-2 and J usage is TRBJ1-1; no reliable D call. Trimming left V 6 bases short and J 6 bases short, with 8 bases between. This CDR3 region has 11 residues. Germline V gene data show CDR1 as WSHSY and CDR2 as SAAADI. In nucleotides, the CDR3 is TGCGCCAGCAGGCAAGGGCCTGAAGCTTTCTTT. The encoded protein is CASRQGPEAFF.

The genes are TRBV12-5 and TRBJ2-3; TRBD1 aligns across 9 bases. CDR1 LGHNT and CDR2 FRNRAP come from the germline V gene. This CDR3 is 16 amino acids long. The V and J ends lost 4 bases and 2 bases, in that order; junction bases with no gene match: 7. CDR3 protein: CASGSGTGLSTDTQYF. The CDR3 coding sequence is TGTGCTAGTGGTTCCGGGACAGGGCTTTCCACAGATACGCAGTATTTT.

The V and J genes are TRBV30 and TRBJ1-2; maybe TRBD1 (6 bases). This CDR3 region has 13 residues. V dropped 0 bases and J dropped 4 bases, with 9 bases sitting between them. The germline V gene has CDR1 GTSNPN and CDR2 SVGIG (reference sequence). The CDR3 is CAWSVGGPYGYTF. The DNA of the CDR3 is TGTGCCTGGAGTGTGGGGGGGCCCTATGGCTACACCTTC.